This is a list of T cell receptor beta chains from one sample in a study of T cell changes during pregnancy in multiple sclerosis. Measured with immunoSEQ multiplex PCR; TCRdb has only the in-frame clones, and not every one. The table shows approximately 35,000 clones, with over 80% occurring only once. The sequenced material came from PBMCs (not recorded whether the cells were cultured). The receptors shown here come from a female donor with multiple sclerosis, enrolled in a pregnancy study. Each CDR3 is given with its conserved first and last residue. A D gene is named only where the DNA matches it firmly. A row's size may be missing; if present it is once, few, many or a size class.

j_gene	v_gene	d_gene	abundance	CDR3aa	CDR3nt
TRBJ1-5	TRBV19	TRBD1	-	CASSTRDRDQPQHF	TGTGCCAGTAGTACCCGGGACAGGGATCAGCCCCAGCATTTT
TRBJ2-7	TRBV7-9	-	-	CASSLKVAAPSSYEQYF	TGTGCCAGCAGCTTAAAAGTGGCAGCCCCGAGCTCCTACGAGCAGTACTTC
TRBJ1-5	TRBV19	-	-	CASSRGERSNQPQHF	TGTGCCAGTAGTAGAGGGGAAAGGAGCAATCAGCCCCAGCATTTT
TRBJ2-1	TRBV7-9	TRBD1	-	CASIRQGGEQFF	TGTGCCAGCATCCGACAGGGTGGTGAGCAGTTCTTC
TRBJ1-1	TRBV29-1	-	-	CSVESGRVAFF	TGCAGCGTTGAGTCGGGCAGGGTAGCTTTCTTT
TRBJ1-2	TRBV6-1	-	once	CASSEGPGYGYTF	TGTGCCAGCAGTGAGGGGCCTGGCTATGGCTACACCTTC
TRBJ2-7	TRBV11-2	TRBD1	-	CASSLTGGDLYEQYF	TGTGCCAGCAGCTTAACAGGGGGCGACCTCTACGAGCAGTACTTC
TRBJ2-5	TRBV19	-	-	CASRWSLAQETQYF	TGTGCCAGTAGATGGTCGCTAGCGCAAGAGACCCAGTACTTC
TRBJ1-2	TRBV28	-	once	CASSPAGAGRNYGYTF	TGTGCCAGCAGTCCCGCGGGTGCGGGGCGGAACTATGGCTACACCTTC
TRBJ2-1	TRBV2	-	-	CASSETRGSYNEQFF	TGTGCCAGCAGTGAAACGAGGGGATCTTACAATGAGCAGTTCTTC
TRBJ2-1	TRBV6-5	TRBD2	-	CASSSLSGKSSGEQFF	TGTGCCAGCAGTTCGCTTAGCGGGAAGTCGTCCGGGGAGCAGTTCTTC
TRBJ1-1	TRBV5-1	-	-	CATSETGSSTEAFF	TGCGCCACCTCCGAAACAGGGTCGAGCACTGAAGCTTTCTTT
TRBJ1-4	TRBV7-8	-	-	CASSVQGVEEKLFF	TGTGCCAGCAGCGTACAGGGAGTTGAAGAAAAACTGTTTTTT
TRBJ2-1	TRBV11-2	TRBD2	-	CASSFRLAGNNEQFF	TGTGCCAGCAGCTTCCGACTAGCGGGTAACAATGAGCAGTTCTTC
TRBJ2-1	TRBV7-2	TRBD2	-	CASSSGLAGGRSSYNEQFF	TGTGCCAGCAGCTCCGGACTAGCGGGAGGGCGTAGTTCCTACAATGAGCAGTTCTTC
TRBJ2-3	TRBV11-2	-	-	CASSLDGTGSDTQYF	TGTGCCAGCAGCTTAGATGGCACCGGCTCAGATACGCAGTATTTT
TRBJ2-7	TRBV6-5	-	once	CASSYQGLNYEQYF	TGTGCCAGCAGTTACCAAGGGTTGAACTACGAGCAGTACTTC
TRBJ1-4	TRBV19	-	once	CASSIRTVRGEKLFF	TGTGCCAGTAGTATCCGGACAGTTCGGGGTGAAAAACTGTTTTTT
TRBJ2-3	TRBV6-5	TRBD2	-	CASNREGCTDTQYF	TGTGCCAGCAATCGGGAGGGATGCACAGATACGCAGTATTTT
TRBJ2-6	TRBV30	-	-	CAWRSISGANVLTF	TGTGCCTGGAGGAGTATCTCTGGGGCCAACGTCCTGACTTTC
TRBJ2-5	TRBV19	-	-	CASSIGKGTKETQYF	TGTGCCAGTAGTATAGGGAAAGGGACAAAAGAGACCCAGTACTTC
TRBJ2-7	TRBV2	-	-	CASSEGARRQYF	TGTGCCAGCAGTGAAGGGGCCCGAAGGCAGTACTTC
TRBJ2-5	TRBV6-1	TRBD2	-	CASREGASGYQETQYF	TGTGCCAGCAGAGAAGGGGCTAGCGGCTACCAAGAGACCCAGTACTTC
TRBJ1-1	TRBV5-4	-	-	CASSLEGQFAEAFF	TGTGCCAGCAGCTTGGAAGGACAATTCGCTGAAGCTTTCTTT
TRBJ1-2	TRBV4-1	TRBD1	-	CASSQDLIGGGGYTF	TGCGCCAGCAGCCAAGATCTGATAGGGGGCGGTGGCTACACCTTC
TRBJ2-2	TRBV5-4	-	-	CASSSFTGELFF	TGTGCCAGCAGCTCTTTTACCGGGGAGCTGTTTTTT
TRBJ2-4	TRBV4-3	-	once	CASSQDFGDSDIQYF	TGCGCCAGCAGCCAAGATTTCGGGGACTCTGACATTCAGTACTTC
TRBJ2-7	TRBV29-1	TRBD1	-	CSVPGTGKGYEQYF	TGCAGCGTCCCAGGGACAGGGAAAGGGTACGAGCAGTACTTC
TRBJ2-5	TRBV19	-	-	CASSIRGRETQYF	TGTGCCAGTAGTATCAGGGGACGGGAGACCCAGTACTTC
TRBJ2-2	TRBV4-1	-	-	CASSLLQGTGELFF	TGCGCCAGCAGCCTACTACAGGGTACCGGGGAGCTGTTTTTT
TRBJ1-1	TRBV28	-	-	CASSLGTTRRNTEAFF	TGTGCCAGCAGTTTGGGGACGACAAGACGGAACACTGAAGCTTTCTTT
TRBJ2-7	TRBV9	TRBD2	-	CASSVASGLGVYEQYF	TGTGCCAGCAGCGTAGCATCTGGACTAGGGGTGTACGAGCAGTACTTC
TRBJ2-7	TRBV25-1	-	-	CASSEYGPEQYF	TGTGCCAGCAGTGAATATGGTCCCGAGCAGTACTTC
TRBJ1-5	TRBV5-5	TRBD1	-	CASSLGTGGIQPQHF	TGTGCCAGCAGCTTGGGGACAGGGGGTATTCAGCCCCAGCATTTT
TRBJ2-2	TRBV11-2	-	-	CASSFNPNTGELFF	TGTGCCAGCAGCTTTAACCCGAACACCGGGGAGCTGTTTTTT
TRBJ2-7	TRBV28	TRBD1	-	CASRTGGGYEQYF	TGTGCCAGCAGGACAGGGGGCGGGTACGAGCAGTACTTC
TRBJ1-5	TRBV27	-	once	CASSFAHSNQPQHF	TGTGCCAGCAGTTTTGCTCATAGCAATCAGCCCCAGCATTTT
TRBJ2-6	TRBV6-5	TRBD1	-	CATRDRNVLTF	TGTGCCACCCGGGACAGGAACGTCCTGACTTTC
TRBJ2-2	TRBV5-1	-	-	CASSLGAGKNTGELFF	TGCGCCAGCAGCTTGGGGGCAGGTAAAAACACCGGGGAGCTGTTTTTT
TRBJ2-7	TRBV6-1	TRBD2	-	CASSDFSGSTYEQYF	TGTGCCAGCAGTGACTTTAGCGGGAGTACCTACGAGCAGTACTTC
TRBJ2-5	TRBV18	TRBD2	-	CASSPPGGTETQYF	TGTGCCAGCTCACCACCGGGAGGGACGGAGACCCAGTACTTC
TRBJ1-1	TRBV5-1	TRBD1	-	CASSYGQGLTGAFF	TGCGCCAGCAGCTACGGACAGGGCCTGACTGGTGCTTTCTTT
TRBJ2-3	TRBV4-1	TRBD2	-	CASSQLLAGGTDTQYF	TGCGCCAGCAGCCAGCTACTAGCGGGAGGAACAGATACGCAGTATTTT
TRBJ1-3	TRBV28	-	-	CASSFSQGGGNTIYF	TGTGCCAGCAGTTTTTCCCAGGGCGGCGGAAACACCATATATTTT
TRBJ2-5	TRBV5-5	TRBD2	-	CASSTGTSGSEALETQYF	TGTGCCAGCAGCACCGGGACTAGCGGGAGCGAGGCCTTAGAGACCCAGTACTTC
TRBJ2-2	TRBV4-1	TRBD2	-	CASSQLPLGTSGRASNTGELFF	TGCGCCAGCAGCCAACTACCCCTCGGGACTAGCGGGAGGGCCTCGAACACCGGGGAGCTGTTTTTT
TRBJ2-1	TRBV4-1	-	-	CASSQEGTSGPYNEQFF	TGCGCCAGCAGCCAAGAAGGGACCTCTGGGCCCTACAATGAGCAGTTCTTC
TRBJ1-1	TRBV11-1	-	once	CASSLAPSFEAFF	TGTGCCAGCAGCTTAGCGCCATCTTTTGAAGCTTTCTTT
TRBJ1-1	TRBV19	-	-	CASRGTEDTEAFF	TGTGCCAGTAGAGGGACCGAGGACACTGAAGCTTTCTTT